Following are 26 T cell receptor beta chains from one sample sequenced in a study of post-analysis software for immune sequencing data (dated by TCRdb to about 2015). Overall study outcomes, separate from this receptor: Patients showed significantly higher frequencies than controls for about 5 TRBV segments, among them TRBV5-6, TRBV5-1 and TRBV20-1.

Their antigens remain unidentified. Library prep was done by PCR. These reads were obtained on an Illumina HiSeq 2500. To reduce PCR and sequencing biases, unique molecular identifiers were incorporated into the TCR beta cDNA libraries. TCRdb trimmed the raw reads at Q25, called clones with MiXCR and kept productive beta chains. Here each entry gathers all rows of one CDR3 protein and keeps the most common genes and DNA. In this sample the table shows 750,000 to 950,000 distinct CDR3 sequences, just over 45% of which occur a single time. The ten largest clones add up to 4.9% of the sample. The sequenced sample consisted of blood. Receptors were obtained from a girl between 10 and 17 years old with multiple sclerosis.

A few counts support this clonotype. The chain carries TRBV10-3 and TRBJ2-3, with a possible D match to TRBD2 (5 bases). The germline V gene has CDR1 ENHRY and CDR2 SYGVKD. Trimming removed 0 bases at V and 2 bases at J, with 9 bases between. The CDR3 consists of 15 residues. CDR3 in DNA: TGTGCCATCAGTGAGTCTCCGGGAACCACAGATACGCAGTATTTT. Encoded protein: CAISESPGTTDTQYF.

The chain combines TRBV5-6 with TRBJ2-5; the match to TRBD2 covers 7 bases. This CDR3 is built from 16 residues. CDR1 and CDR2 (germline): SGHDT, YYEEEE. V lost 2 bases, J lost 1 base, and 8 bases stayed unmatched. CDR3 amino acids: CASSFPLAGFQETQYF. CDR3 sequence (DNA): TGTGCCAGCAGCTTCCCGTTAGCGGGCTTCCAAGAGACCCAGTACTTC.

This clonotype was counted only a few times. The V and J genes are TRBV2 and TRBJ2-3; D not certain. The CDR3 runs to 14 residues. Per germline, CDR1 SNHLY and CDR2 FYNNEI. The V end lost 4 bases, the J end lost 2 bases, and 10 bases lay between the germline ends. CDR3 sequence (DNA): TGTGCCAGCAGTGTGGGCCTTTTCACAGATACGCAGTATTTT. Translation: CASSVGLFTDTQYF.

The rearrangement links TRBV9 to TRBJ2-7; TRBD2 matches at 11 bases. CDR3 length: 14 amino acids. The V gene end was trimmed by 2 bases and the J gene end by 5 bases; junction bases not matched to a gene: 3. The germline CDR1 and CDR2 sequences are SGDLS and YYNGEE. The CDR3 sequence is CASSVTSGNHEQYF. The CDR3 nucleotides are TGTGCCAGCAGCGTGACTAGCGGGAACCACGAGCAGTACTTC.

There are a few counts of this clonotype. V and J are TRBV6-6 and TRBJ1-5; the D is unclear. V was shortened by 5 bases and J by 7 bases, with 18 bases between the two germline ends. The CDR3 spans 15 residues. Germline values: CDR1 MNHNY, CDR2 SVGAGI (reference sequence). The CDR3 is CASSHEVAGSQPQHF. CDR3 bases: TGTGCCAGCAGTCACGAAGTGGCGGGGAGCCAGCCCCAGCATTTT.

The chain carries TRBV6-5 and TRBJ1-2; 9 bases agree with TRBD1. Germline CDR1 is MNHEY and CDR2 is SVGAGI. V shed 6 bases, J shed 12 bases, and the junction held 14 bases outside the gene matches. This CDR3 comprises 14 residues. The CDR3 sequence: CASSRTGTGIGDTF. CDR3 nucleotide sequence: TGTGCCAGCAGCAGAACCGGGACAGGGATCGGCGACACCTTC.

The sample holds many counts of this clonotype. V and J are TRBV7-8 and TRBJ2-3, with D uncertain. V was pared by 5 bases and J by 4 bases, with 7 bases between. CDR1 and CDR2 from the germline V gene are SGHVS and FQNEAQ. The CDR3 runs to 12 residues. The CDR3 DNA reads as TGTGCCAGCAGCCCCTACGCAGATACGCAGTATTTT. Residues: CASSPYADTQYF.

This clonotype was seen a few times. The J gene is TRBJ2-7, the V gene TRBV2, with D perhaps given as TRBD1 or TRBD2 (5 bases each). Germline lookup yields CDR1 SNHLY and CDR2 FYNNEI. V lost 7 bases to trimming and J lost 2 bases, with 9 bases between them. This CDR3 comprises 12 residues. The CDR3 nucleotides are TGTGCCAGCAAGCTGGGGGCCTACGAGCAGTACTTC. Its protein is CASKLGAYEQYF.

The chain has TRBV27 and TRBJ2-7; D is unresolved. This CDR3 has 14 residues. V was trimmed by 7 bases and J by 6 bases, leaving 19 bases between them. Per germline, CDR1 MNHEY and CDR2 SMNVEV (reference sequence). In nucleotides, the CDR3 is TGTGCCAGCACTGCCCACCAATTTGCTGGCGAGCAGTACTTC. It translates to CASTAHQFAGEQYF.

CDR3 bases: TGTGCCAGCAGTTTGCGCGGGTGGCAGTTCTTC. Protein sequence: CASSLRGWQFF. V and J are TRBV12-3 or TRBV12-4 and TRBJ2-1; D perhaps matches TRBD2 (5 bases). The V and J ends lost 3 bases and 12 bases respectively, with 9 bases between them. CDR3 length: 11 residues.

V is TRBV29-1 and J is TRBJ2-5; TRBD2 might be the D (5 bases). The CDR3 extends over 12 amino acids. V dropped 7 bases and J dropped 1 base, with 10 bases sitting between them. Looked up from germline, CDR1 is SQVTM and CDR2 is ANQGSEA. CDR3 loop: CSARGSQETQYF. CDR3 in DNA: TGCAGCGCCCGTGGGAGCCAAGAGACCCAGTACTTC.

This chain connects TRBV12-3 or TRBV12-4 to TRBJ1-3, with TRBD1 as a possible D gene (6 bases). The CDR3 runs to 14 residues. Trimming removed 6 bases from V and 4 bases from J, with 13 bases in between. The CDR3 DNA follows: TGTGCCAGCAGCGGTGCCAGGGGAGGAAACACCATATATTTT. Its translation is CASSGARGGNTIYF.

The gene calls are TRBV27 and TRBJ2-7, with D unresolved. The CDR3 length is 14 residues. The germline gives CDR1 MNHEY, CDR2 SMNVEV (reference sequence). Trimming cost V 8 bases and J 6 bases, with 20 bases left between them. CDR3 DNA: TGTGCCAGCGCCTCGGTATCACGGGCTACCGAGCAGTACTTC. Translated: CASASVSRATEQYF.

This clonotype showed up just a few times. The CDR3: CAIRREGDIDYEQYF. In DNA, the CDR3 is TGTGCCATCAGGAGGGAGGGGGACATAGATTACGAGCAGTACTTC. The chain carries TRBV10-3 and TRBJ2-7; tentatively, D is TRBD2 (7 bases). Germline CDR1 is ENHRY and CDR2 is SYGVKD. V was clipped by 6 bases and J by 4 bases, with 19 bases between them. The CDR3 has 15 amino acids.

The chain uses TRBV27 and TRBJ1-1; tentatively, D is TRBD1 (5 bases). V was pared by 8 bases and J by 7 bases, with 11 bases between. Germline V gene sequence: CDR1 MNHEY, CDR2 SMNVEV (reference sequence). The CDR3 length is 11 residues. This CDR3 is CASGTGIEAFF. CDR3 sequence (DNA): TGTGCCAGCGGTACAGGCATTGAAGCTTTCTTT.

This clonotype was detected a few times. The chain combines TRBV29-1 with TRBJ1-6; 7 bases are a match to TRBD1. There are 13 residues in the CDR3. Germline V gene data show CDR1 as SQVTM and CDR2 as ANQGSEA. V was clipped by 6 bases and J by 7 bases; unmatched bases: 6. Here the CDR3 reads CSVRDRENSPLHF. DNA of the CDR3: TGCAGCGTAAGGGACAGAGAAAATTCACCCCTCCACTTT.

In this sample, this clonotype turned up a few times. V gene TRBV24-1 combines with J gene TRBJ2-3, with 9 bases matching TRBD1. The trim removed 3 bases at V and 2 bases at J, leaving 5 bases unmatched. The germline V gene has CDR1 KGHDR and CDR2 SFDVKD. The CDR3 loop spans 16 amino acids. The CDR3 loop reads CATSDPGTGTTDTQYF. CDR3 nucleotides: TGTGCCACCAGTGATCCCGGGACAGGGACCACAGATACGCAGTATTTT.

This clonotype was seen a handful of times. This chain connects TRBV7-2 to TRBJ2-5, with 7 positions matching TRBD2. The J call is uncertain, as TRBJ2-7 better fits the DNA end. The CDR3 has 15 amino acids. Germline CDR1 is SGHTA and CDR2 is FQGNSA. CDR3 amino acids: CASSLGFAGVGEQYF. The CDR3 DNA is TGTGCCAGCAGCTTAGGTTTCGCGGGAGTCGGCGAGCAGTACTTC.

CDR3 sequence (DNA): TGTGCCAGCAGCCTCGGGGGCCTCCACGAGCAGTACTTC. Its translation is CASSLGGLHEQYF. The genes are TRBV7-3 and TRBJ2-5, with D perhaps given as TRBD1 or TRBD2 (6 bases each). The better agreement between TRBJ2-7 and the DNA end casts doubt on the J call. Per germline, CDR1 SGHTA and CDR2 FQGTGA. CDR3 length equals 13 residues.

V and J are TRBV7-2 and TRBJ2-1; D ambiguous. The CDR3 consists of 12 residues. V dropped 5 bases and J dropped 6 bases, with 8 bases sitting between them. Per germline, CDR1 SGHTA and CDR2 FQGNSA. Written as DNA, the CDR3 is TGTGCCAGCAGCCCCCCCCCCAATGAGCAGTTCTTC. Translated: CASSPPPNEQFF.

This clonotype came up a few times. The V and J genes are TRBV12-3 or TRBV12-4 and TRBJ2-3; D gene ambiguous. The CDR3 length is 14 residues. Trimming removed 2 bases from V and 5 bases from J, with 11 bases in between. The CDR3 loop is CASSLRSPIDTQYF. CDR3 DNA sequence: TGTGCCAGCAGTTTAAGGTCGCCCATAGATACGCAGTATTTT.

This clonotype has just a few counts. CDR3 region: CASPHREANYGYTF. As DNA, the CDR3 is TGTGCCAGCCCTCACCGAGAGGCTAACTATGGCTACACCTTC. The chain couples TRBV6-6 to TRBJ1-2, with D unclear. V was clipped by 8 bases and J by 0 bases, with 13 bases between them. There are 14 residues in the CDR3. The germline CDR1 and CDR2 sequences are MNHNY and SVGAGI (reference sequence).

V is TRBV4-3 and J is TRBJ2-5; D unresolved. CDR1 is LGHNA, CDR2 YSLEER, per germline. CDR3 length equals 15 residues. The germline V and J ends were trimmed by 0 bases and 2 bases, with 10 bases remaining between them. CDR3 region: CASSQDFGPQETQYF. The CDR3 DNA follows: TGCGCCAGCAGCCAAGATTTCGGACCACAAGAGACCCAGTACTTC.

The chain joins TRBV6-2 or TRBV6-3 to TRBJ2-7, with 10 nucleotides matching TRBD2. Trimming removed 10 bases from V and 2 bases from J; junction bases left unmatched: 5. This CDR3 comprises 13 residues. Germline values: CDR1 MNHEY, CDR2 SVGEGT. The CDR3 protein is CAIKREGPYEQYF. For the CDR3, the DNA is TGTGCCATCAAGCGGGAGGGTCCCTACGAGCAGTACTTC.

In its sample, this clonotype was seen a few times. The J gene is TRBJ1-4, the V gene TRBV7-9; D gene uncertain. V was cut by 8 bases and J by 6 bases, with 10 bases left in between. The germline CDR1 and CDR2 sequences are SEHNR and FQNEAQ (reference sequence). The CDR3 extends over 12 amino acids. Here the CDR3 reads CASGGLDEKLFF. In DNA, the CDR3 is TGTGCCAGCGGCGGGCTTGATGAAAAACTGTTTTTT.

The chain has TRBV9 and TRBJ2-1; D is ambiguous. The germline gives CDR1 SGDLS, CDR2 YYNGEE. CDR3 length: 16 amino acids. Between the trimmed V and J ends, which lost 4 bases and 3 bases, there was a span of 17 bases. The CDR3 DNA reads TGTGCCAGCAGCCCCATCGGAGAGGTGGACTACAATGAGCAGTTCTTC. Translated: CASSPIGEVDYNEQFF.